These 30 T cell receptor beta chains share one sample of origin, sequenced in a study of blood T cells in healthy people across ages. A J-beta primer mix and a sample-barcoded 5' primer were used in a second PCR of roughly 7 to 12 cycles. MiXCR, applied by TCRdb to the 5' RACE reads, yields one record per CDR3 protein. The sample holds approximately 1,000,000 distinct CDR3 sequences, under 40% seen once. The sequenced material came from blood. The receptors stem from a young man in good health.

This clonotype was counted many times. V is TRBV5-6 and J is TRBJ1-2; D is undetermined. V dropped 2 bases and J dropped 3 bases, with 5 bases sitting between them. Germline V gene lookup returns CDR1 SGHDT and CDR2 YYEEEE. The CDR3 consists of 12 residues. For the CDR3, the DNA is TGTGCCAGCAGCTTAGCAGACTATGGCTACACCTTC. Translated: CASSLADYGYTF.

V usage is TRBV7-2 and J usage is TRBJ1-6; D unclear. Germline V gene lookup returns CDR1 SGHTA and CDR2 FQGNSA. V gave up 3 bases and J gave up 9 bases, with 12 bases separating them. The CDR3 has 14 amino acids. The chain's CDR3 is CASSFRVKGSPLHF. CDR3 in DNA: TGTGCCAGCAGCTTTAGGGTGAAGGGTTCACCCCTCCACTTT.

This clonotype was seen many times. The chain's CDR3 is CSASIGGRQPQHF. In DNA, the CDR3 is TGCAGTGCTAGCATAGGGGGGAGGCAGCCCCAGCATTTT. V is TRBV20-1 and J is TRBJ1-5, with D possibly TRBD1 on 6 matching bases. Germline CDR1 reads DFQATT; CDR2 reads SNEGSKA (reference sequence). Trimming pared 3 bases from V and 7 bases from J, leaving 13 bases between. The CDR3 runs to 13 residues.

This clonotype was counted between two and nine times. The V call is TRBV6-6, the J call TRBJ1-4, with unresolved D. Per the germline V gene, CDR1 is MNHNY and CDR2 is SVGAGI (reference sequence). V was trimmed by 2 bases and J by 14 bases, leaving 9 bases between them. The CDR3 is made up of 11 amino acids. The CDR3 is CASSYGPGLFF. CDR3 DNA sequence: TGTGCCAGCAGTTACGGGCCGGGGCTGTTTTTT.

This chain joins TRBV7-6 and TRBJ2-1; tentative D call: TRBD2 (6 bases). The germline gives CDR1 SGHVS, CDR2 FNYEAQ. With 2 bases removed from V and 6 bases from J, the gap between germline ends came to 14 bases. The CDR3 sequence is 15 residues long. The CDR3 loop is CASSLRAGRGNEQFF. In DNA, the CDR3 is TGTGCCAGCAGCTTAAGGGCGGGGCGGGGCAATGAGCAGTTCTTC.

Concerning this clonotype itself: A read error may account for a junction end that differs from germline. This sequence joins TRBV14 and TRBJ1-5, with D hard to call. This CDR3 spans 12 amino acids. Germline V CDR1 and CDR2: SGHDN, FVKESK. The CDR3 reads CASSPGNQPQLF. Here the CDR3 DNA reads TGTGCCAGCAGCCCTGGGAATCAGCCCCAGCTTTTT.

This clonotype was counted only a few times. This rearrangement joins TRBV6-2 or TRBV6-3 to TRBJ2-3; 7 bases are shared with TRBD1. The CDR3 runs 16 residues. V trimming: 6 bases; J trimming: 1 base; junction bases outside the gene matches: 10. CDR1 and CDR2 (germline): MNHEY, SVGEGT. CDR3 region: CASSIDRAAGTDTQYF. For the CDR3, the DNA is TGTGCCAGCAGCATAGACAGGGCTGCGGGCACAGATACGCAGTATTTT.

The gene calls are TRBV5-6 and TRBJ1-2, with D uncertain. V dropped 2 bases and J dropped 13 bases, with 24 bases sitting between them. Per the germline V gene, CDR1 is SGHDT and CDR2 is YYEEEE. The CDR3 contains 15 residues. CDR3 sequence reads: CASSFRSGRVTVFTF. The CDR3 DNA follows: TGTGCCAGCAGCTTCCGAAGTGGAAGGGTAACGGTCTTCACCTTC.

The chain joins TRBV10-3 to TRBJ1-1; weak D call: TRBD1 (5 bases). From germline, CDR1 is ENHRY and CDR2 SYGVKD. The CDR3 has 13 amino acids. The V and J ends lost 7 bases and 1 base respectively, with 10 bases between them. The CDR3 loop is CAIIGTGNTEAFF. Here the CDR3 DNA reads TGTGCCATCATCGGCACAGGGAACACTGAAGCTTTCTTT.

As for this clonotype: The germline gene is not matched at one end of the junction; a read error may be the cause. The J gene is TRBJ1-1, the V gene TRBV4-3; D not resolved. CDR1 LGHNA and CDR2 YSLEER come from the germline V gene. The CDR3 runs to 14 residues. CDR3 sequence reads: CAGSQDPRNTEAFF. CDR3 bases: TGCGCCGGCAGCCAAGACCCTAGGAACACTGAAGCTTTCTTT.

Comments on this clonotype: Since a much larger clone is just one base distant, this may be a read error. The chain uses TRBV29-1 and TRBJ2-6; perhaps TRBD1 as D (5 bases). There are 16 residues in the CDR3. V lost 5 bases, J lost 0 bases, and 14 bases lay in between. The germline V gene encodes CDR1 SQVTM and CDR2 ANQGSEA. DNA for the CDR3: TGCAGCGTTTCTAAGGACATTCACTCTGGGGCCAACGTCCTGACTTTC. Protein sequence: CSVSKDIHSGANVLTF.

The chain is built from TRBV5-5 and TRBJ1-1; no reliable D call. The CDR3 loop spans 15 amino acids. Germline V CDR1 and CDR2: SGHKS, YYEKEE (reference sequence). V was clipped by 2 bases and J by 1 base, with 12 bases between them. The CDR3 DNA sequence: TGTGCCAGCAGCTTCGACGGCAGGACGAACACTGAAGCTTTCTTT. It specifies CASSFDGRTNTEAFF.

In this sample, this clonotype turned up a few times. V and J are TRBV18 and TRBJ1-5, with unresolved D. The CDR3 has 16 residues. The V and J ends lost 3 bases and 4 bases respectively, with 16 bases between them. Germline CDR1 is KGHSH and CDR2 is LQKENI. In DNA, the CDR3 is TGTGCCAGCTCACCTACTCAGGAACAAGTTAATCAGCCCCAGCATTTT. Protein product: CASSPTQEQVNQPQHF.

V usage is TRBV3-1 and J usage is TRBJ2-5, with 9 bases fitting TRBD2. Germline CDR1 LGHDT, CDR2 YNNKEL (reference sequence). V shed 3 bases, J shed 2 bases, and the junction held 4 bases outside the gene matches. The CDR3 extends over 15 amino acids. CDR3 residues: CASSQTSGEQETQYF. As DNA, the CDR3 is TGTGCCAGCAGCCAGACTAGCGGAGAGCAAGAGACCCAGTACTTC.

The chain is built from TRBV29-1 and TRBJ1-5, with a weak D call TRBD1 (5 bases). Germline loops: CDR1 SQVTM, CDR2 ANQGSEA. With 6 bases removed from V and 2 bases from J, the gap between germline ends came to 14 bases. The length of the CDR3 is 14 residues. The DNA for the CDR3 is TGCAGCGTGTTGGAGGGGTTGGGCAATCAGCCCCAGCATTTT. It specifies CSVLEGLGNQPQHF. The full variable domain, completed using reference TRBV29-1 and TRBJ1-5, is SAVISQKPSRDICQRGTSLTIQCQVDSQVTMMFWYRQQPGQSLTLIATANQGSEATYESGFVIDKFPISRPNLTFSTLTVSNMSPEDSSIYLCSVLEGLGNQPQHFGDGTRLSIL.

The CDR3 is CASSALRDGIYEQYF. CDR3 coding DNA: TGCGCCAGCAGCGCACTCCGGGACGGGATCTACGAGCAGTACTTC. The V call is TRBV5-1, the J call TRBJ2-7; TRBD1 or TRBD2 may be the D gene (5 bases each). V lost 4 bases and J lost 3, with 17 bases in between. Per the germline V gene, CDR1 is SGHRS and CDR2 is YFSETQ. CDR3 length equals 15 residues. Drawing the rest from reference TRBV5-1 and TRBJ2-7, the complete variable domain is KAGVTQTPRYLIKTRGQQVTLSCSPISGHRSVSWYQQTPGQGLQFLFEYFSETQRNKGNFPGRFSGRQFSNSRSEMNVSTLELGDSALYLCASSALRDGIYEQYFGPGTRLTVT.

This clonotype was seen a few times. The chain is built from TRBV27 and TRBJ2-7; 7 bases line up with TRBD1. This CDR3 is built from 14 residues. V dropped 3 bases and J dropped 4; count of bases not matched to a gene: 6. Germline V lookup: CDR1 MNHEY, CDR2 SMNVEV (reference sequence). CDR3: CASSLRGQVYEQYF. CDR3 coding DNA: TGTGCCAGCAGTTTGAGGGGGCAAGTGTACGAGCAGTACTTC.

Worth noting for this clonotype: One end of the junction is discordant with germline, which a read error may explain. The chain uses TRBV20-1 and TRBJ1-6, with a weak D call TRBD1 (5 bases). Looked up from germline, CDR1 is DFQATT and CDR2 is SNEGSKA (reference sequence). There are 14 residues in the CDR3. The CDR3 reads CSARASGNNSPPHF. CDR3 coding DNA: TGCAGTGCTAGAGCATCAGGGAATAATTCACCCCCCCACTTT.

V gene TRBV29-1 combines with J gene TRBJ1-1; D remains unclear. CDR3 length: 13 residues. The germline V gene encodes CDR1 SQVTM and CDR2 ANQGSEA. Trimming cost V 6 bases and J 0 bases, with 11 bases left between them. The CDR3 protein is CSVPDTLNTEAFF. DNA for the CDR3: TGCAGCGTCCCCGACACCCTGAACACTGAAGCTTTCTTT.

The chain employs TRBV7-3 and TRBJ2-1; D uncertain. With 2 bases removed from V and 7 bases from J, the gap between germline ends came to 12 bases. Per the germline V gene, CDR1 is SGHTA and CDR2 is FQGTGA. CDR3 length: 14 amino acids. This CDR3 is CASSLGEDRNEQFF. The CDR3 DNA reads TGTGCCAGCAGCTTAGGCGAAGACCGGAATGAGCAGTTCTTC.

In this sample, this clonotype turned up a few times. The chain recombines TRBV11-2 with TRBJ2-5; the D gene is possibly TRBD2 (6 bases). This CDR3 contains 14 residues. In germline, CDR1 is SGHAT, CDR2 FQNNGV. V was cut by 5 bases and J by 8 bases, with 18 bases left in between. CDR3 bases: TGTGCCAGCAGCGGGGACTCCGTTGGGGTAACCCAGTACTTC. It translates to CASSGDSVGVTQYF.

The CDR3 coding sequence is TGCGCCAGCAGCTTGGCAGGCGGGGGGGCCGATAATGAGCAGTTCTTC. This sequence encodes CASSLAGGGADNEQFF. V and J are TRBV5-1 and TRBJ2-1, with TRBD2 matching over 9 bases. With 0 bases clipped from V and 7 bases from J, the junction kept 8 bases outside the gene matches. The germline V gene encodes CDR1 SGHRS and CDR2 YFSETQ. This CDR3 is built from 16 residues.

This chain joins TRBV9 and TRBJ2-5; possible D gene TRBD1, 6 bases. Deletions cut 1 base from V and 5 bases from J, with 15 bases between. The germline CDR1 and CDR2 sequences are SGDLS and YYNGEE. There are 15 residues in the CDR3. The CDR3 is CASSVRDTHPETQYF. CDR3 bases: TGTGCCAGCAGCGTAAGGGACACCCACCCGGAGACCCAGTACTTC.

The chain is built from TRBV7-8 and TRBJ2-7, with TRBD2 matching over 9 bases. The CDR3 spans 16 residues. The germline gives CDR1 SGHVS, CDR2 FQNEAQ. The trim removed 3 bases at V and 7 bases at J, leaving 13 bases unmatched. The CDR3 protein is CASSFSGTSLYNEQYF. In DNA form, the CDR3 reads TGTGCCAGCAGCTTCTCCGGGACTAGCCTTTACAATGAGCAGTACTTC.

This clonotype was counted between two and nine times. V is TRBV3-1 and J is TRBJ2-1, with a tentative D call TRBD2 (5 bases). Between the trimmed V and J ends, which lost 3 bases and 0 bases, there was a span of 12 bases. CDR1 and CDR2 from the germline V gene are LGHDT and YNNKEL (reference sequence). The CDR3 length is 16 residues. The CDR3 region has the DNA TGTGCCAGCAGCCATGGACTCTCCAGCTCCTACAATGAGCAGTTCTTC. Protein: CASSHGLSSSYNEQFF.

Only a few counts were recorded for this clonotype. The rearrangement joins TRBV29-1 to TRBJ2-1; 8 nucleotides line up with TRBD1. The CDR3 contains 13 residues. Germline CDR1 is SQVTM and CDR2 is ANQGSEA. V trimming: 1 base; J trimming: 14 bases; junction bases outside the gene matches: 10. The CDR3 reads CSVEVTTRGPKFF. The CDR3 nucleotides are TGCAGCGTTGAAGTTACTACCAGGGGGCCAAAGTTCTTC.

V gene TRBV9 combines with J gene TRBJ2-7; TRBD1 aligns across 10 bases. Looked up from germline, CDR1 is SGDLS and CDR2 is YYNGEE. This CDR3 comprises 15 residues. The J segment lost 3 bases and the V segment lost 2 bases, leaving 5 bases of the junction unmatched. The CDR3 is CASSVGTGANYEQYF. The CDR3 coding sequence is TGTGCCAGCAGCGTCGGGACAGGGGCGAACTACGAGCAGTACTTC.

This chain connects TRBV20-1 to TRBJ1-1, with D perhaps TRBD1 (5 bases). This CDR3 region has 13 residues. Germline V gene data show CDR1 as DFQATT and CDR2 as SNEGSKA (reference sequence). The ends were cut back, 3 bases at V and 4 bases at J, with 12 bases in the middle. This CDR3 reads CSASSGFTTEAFF. The CDR3 DNA reads as TGCAGTGCTAGCTCAGGGTTTACCACTGAAGCTTTCTTT.

Only a few counts were recorded for this clonotype. V gene TRBV30 combines with J gene TRBJ2-1, with 10 bases that match TRBD2. CDR1 and CDR2 from the germline V gene are GTSNPN and SVGIG (reference sequence). The V gene end was trimmed by 6 bases and the J gene end by 3 bases; junction bases not matched to a gene: 2. The CDR3 runs 13 residues. The CDR3 here is CACTSGNYNEQFF. The CDR3 DNA is TGTGCCTGTACTAGCGGGAACTACAATGAGCAGTTCTTC.

Ten or more counts support this clonotype. The chain recombines TRBV6-5 with TRBJ2-3, with 8 nucleotides matching TRBD2. Per the germline V gene, CDR1 is MNHEY and CDR2 is SVGAGI. The CDR3 contains 15 residues. V lost 2 bases and J lost 2; bases outside the gene matches: 3. CDR3 residues: CASSYELADTDTQYF. The DNA of the CDR3 is TGTGCCAGCAGTTACGAACTAGCGGACACAGATACGCAGTATTTT.